This T cell receptor beta chain was profiled in a study of T cell changes during pregnancy in multiple sclerosis. Looked up from germline, CDR1 is SEHNR and CDR2 is FQNEAQ (reference sequence). The CDR3 extends over 15 amino acids. The junction had 5 bases not matched to a gene; V was cut back by 5 bases and J by 4 bases. This clone was detected once. The repertoire was sequenced with immunoSEQ multiplex PCR; TCRdb's copy has only in-frame clones and lacks some. The profile covers about 66,000 clones, with roughly 90% appearing a single time and over 4.5% taken by the ten largest. This sequence joins TRBV7-9 and TRBJ2-2; 9 bases map to TRBD1. The input for sequencing was CD8+ T cells from peripheral blood mononuclear cells, taken before pregnancy. The TCR comes from a female donor with multiple sclerosis, enrolled in a pregnancy study. The CDR3 region is CASSQGQGGTGELFF. CDR3 nucleotide sequence: TGTGCCAGCAGCCAGGGACAGGGTGGCACCGGGGAGCTGTTTTTT.